The 30 T cell receptor beta chains presented below share a single source sample, sequenced in a study of blood T cell repertoires in COVID-19. Here immunoSEQ multiplex PCR was the method, and the copy in TCRdb shows in-frame clones only, minus some. Of tens of thousands of clones listed, about 90% are singletons. The specimen was peripheral blood. Receptors were obtained from a man aged 50 to 59 with active or convalescent COVID-19.

The V call is TRBV10-3, the J call TRBJ1-2; 7 positions agree with TRBD1. This CDR3 spans 14 amino acids. Germline V gene sequence: CDR1 ENHRY, CDR2 SYGVKD. V shed 5 bases and J 1 base; nucleotides not matched to a gene: 4. The CDR3 is CAISQGEDNYGYTF. CDR3 sequence (DNA): TGTGCCATCAGTCAGGGGGAAGATAACTATGGCTACACCTTC.

The chain has TRBV28 and TRBJ1-6, with 9 bases lining up with TRBD1. Trimming at V came to 4 bases and at J to 10 bases, leaving 5 bases not matched to a gene. There are 14 residues in the CDR3. The V gene's germline CDR1 is MDHEN and CDR2 SYDVKM. CDR3 sequence reads: CASSSGTGKSPLHF. The DNA for the CDR3 is TGTGCCAGCAGTTCCGGGACAGGGAAATCACCCCTCCACTTT.

The chain recombines TRBV6-6 with TRBJ2-2; weak D call: TRBD2 (5 bases). V gave up 5 bases and J gave up 3 bases, with 19 bases separating them. The CDR3 runs to 17 residues. Germline CDR1 is MNHNY and CDR2 is SVGAGI (reference sequence). CDR3 DNA: TGTGCCAGCAGTCACGGAGGCCGGCTGGACGACACCGGGGAGCTGTTTTTT. Its translation is CASSHGGRLDDTGELFF.

This clone occurred once. This sequence joins TRBV28 and TRBJ1-5; D gene ambiguous. V was trimmed by 4 bases and J by 1 base, leaving 14 bases between them. The CDR3 length is 16 residues. Germline V lookup: CDR1 MDHEN, CDR2 SYDVKM. CDR3 residues: CASSSEGQRSNQPQHF. DNA for the CDR3: TGTGCCAGCAGTTCTGAAGGGCAGCGGAGCAATCAGCCCCAGCATTTT.

V usage is TRBV18 and J usage is TRBJ1-5; possibly TRBD1 for D (6 bases). The CDR3 loop spans 13 amino acids. Trimming left V 5 bases short and J 5 bases short, with 10 bases between. Germline-derived CDR1 and CDR2 are KGHSH and LQKENI. CDR3 nucleotides: TGTGCCAGCTCAGAGGGGGGGGATCAGCCCCAGCATTTT. As protein: CASSEGGDQPQHF.

The chain has TRBV3-1 (or the pseudogene TRBV3-2) and TRBJ2-7; 7 nucleotides agree with TRBD2. Germline CDR1 is LGHDT and CDR2 is YNNKEL (reference sequence). V lost 4 bases and J lost 7; bases outside the gene matches: 10. CDR3 length: 14 residues. The CDR3 DNA is TGTGCCAGCAGCCCATACACTAGCGCGGGGGAGCAGTACTTC. This encodes CASSPYTSAGEQYF.

The rearrangement joins TRBV2 to TRBJ2-3, with D tentatively TRBD2 (6 bases). The CDR3 runs 14 residues. Looked up from germline, CDR1 is SNHLY and CDR2 is FYNNEI. Trimming took off 7 bases at V and 6 bases at J, with 17 bases between the two ends. The CDR3 spells CASTRDLEGDTQYF. The CDR3 coding sequence is TGTGCCAGCACCCGGGACTTGGAGGGGGATACGCAGTATTTT.

This clone was counted a single time. The CDR3 is CASSLRPTLVGNTIYF. In DNA form, the CDR3 reads TGTGCCAGCAGCCTCCGACCGACTCTCGTTGGAAACACCATATATTTT. V is TRBV14 and J is TRBJ1-3; no clear D gene. This CDR3 region has 16 residues. Germline assignment: CDR1 SGHDN and CDR2 FVKESK. V dropped 4 bases and J dropped 3 bases, with 16 bases sitting between them.

The rearrangement uses TRBV7-9 and TRBJ2-7, with 11 bases identical to TRBD2. CDR1 and CDR2 (germline): SEHNR, FQNEAQ (reference sequence). The CDR3 is made up of 16 amino acids. Germline trimming cut 4 bases from V and 3 bases from J; bases unmatched to any gene: 8. CDR3 DNA: TGTGCCAGCAGCTCTACCACCGGGACTAGCGGCTACGAGCAGTACTTC. Translating gives CASSSTTGTSGYEQYF.

The chain recombines TRBV5-1 with TRBJ2-7, with 11 bases aligning to TRBD2. After removal of 3 bases from V and 3 bases from J, the junction contained 2 bases not matched to a gene. The CDR3 runs 14 residues. Germline CDR1 is SGHRS and CDR2 is YFSETQ. CDR3 sequence (DNA): TGCGCCAGCAGCTCTACTAGCGGGGGCTACGAGCAGTACTTC. Translating it yields CASSSTSGGYEQYF.

The chain links TRBV5-1 to TRBJ2-1, with 11 bases identical to TRBD2. V dropped 3 bases and J dropped 7; count of bases not matched to a gene: 9. The CDR3 extends over 16 amino acids. Germline values: CDR1 SGHRS, CDR2 YFSETQ. The CDR3, as DNA: TGCGCCAGCAGCTCAAGTTTAGCGGGGGGGCAGAATGAGCAGTTCTTC. Residues: CASSSSLAGGQNEQFF.

The rearrangement uses TRBV7-3 and TRBJ1-6; D remains ambiguous. CDR3 size: 14 residues. The V and J ends lost 0 bases and 10 bases respectively, with 10 bases between them. CDR1 SGHTA and CDR2 FQGTGA come from the germline V gene. The CDR3 loop reads CASSLTVSGSPLHF. DNA for the CDR3: TGTGCCAGCAGCTTAACGGTCAGCGGGTCACCCCTCCACTTT.

This clone appeared a few times. CDR3 DNA sequence: TGTGCCACCAGTGATTCCCGTGGAGCTAATCAGCCCCAGCATTTT. As protein: CATSDSRGANQPQHF. This chain links TRBV24-1 with TRBJ1-5, with D hard to call. V dropped 2 bases and J dropped 4 bases, with 11 bases sitting between them. The germline CDR1 and CDR2 sequences are KGHDR and SFDVKD. The CDR3 runs to 15 residues.

The V gene is TRBV7-9, the J gene TRBJ2-3; 8 nucleotides agree with TRBD2. V lost 1 base to trimming and J lost 4 bases; unmatched junction nucleotides: 7. This CDR3 comprises 16 residues. Germline V gene lookup returns CDR1 SEHNR and CDR2 FQNEAQ (reference sequence). CDR3 amino acids: CASSLGSSGPADTQYF. The CDR3 nucleotides are TGTGCCAGCAGCTTAGGGTCTAGCGGGCCCGCAGATACGCAGTATTTT. The complete variable domain, with remaining parts taken from reference TRBV7-9 and TRBJ2-3, reads DTGVSQNPRHKITKRGQNVTFRCDPISEHNRLYWYRQTLGQGPEFLTYFQNEAQLEKSRLLSDRFSAERPKGSFSTLEIQRTEQGDSAMYLCASSLGSSGPADTQYFGPGTRLTVL.

The chain is built from TRBV28 and TRBJ2-6; D uncertain. Germline V lookup: CDR1 MDHEN, CDR2 SYDVKM. V gave up 7 bases and J gave up 0 bases, with 7 bases separating them. The CDR3 is made up of 14 amino acids. The CDR3 loop reads CASTVPSGANVLTF. In nucleotides, the CDR3 is TGTGCCAGCACGGTCCCCTCTGGGGCCAACGTCCTGACTTTC.

The genes are TRBV10-3 and TRBJ1-5, with TRBD1 matching over 7 bases. The V segment lost 4 bases and the J segment 1 base; nucleotides outside the gene matches: 4. The CDR3 totals 15 residues. Germline loops: CDR1 ENHRY, CDR2 SYGVKD. CDR3 residues: CAISATGISNQPQHF. The CDR3 DNA follows: TGTGCCATCAGTGCGACAGGGATCAGCAATCAGCCCCAGCATTTT.

The rearrangement joins TRBV2 to TRBJ1-6, with 8 bases lining up with TRBD1. Germline CDR1 is SNHLY and CDR2 is FYNNEI. This CDR3 comprises 16 residues. The J segment lost 4 bases and the V segment lost 6 bases, leaving 8 bases of the junction unmatched. CDR3 DNA sequence: TGTGCCAGCAGCGTGGACAGGGACGGATATAATTCACCCCTCCACTTT. Residues: CASSVDRDGYNSPLHF.

The chain couples TRBV5-5 to TRBJ2-7; 9 bases are a match to TRBD2. The CDR3 is made up of 14 amino acids. The trim removed 3 bases at V and 5 bases at J, leaving 6 bases unmatched. Germline-derived CDR1 and CDR2 are SGHKS and YYEKEE (reference sequence). CDR3 sequence: CASSSRGRDNEQYF. The CDR3, as DNA: TGTGCCAGCAGCTCCCGCGGGAGGGACAACGAGCAGTACTTC.

The rearrangement links TRBV25-1 to TRBJ1-1; D call uncertain. Germline CDR1 and CDR2: MGHDK and SYGVNS. V lost 8 bases, J lost 2 bases, and 12 bases lay in between. The CDR3 has 13 amino acids. The CDR3 is CASAGSANTEAFF. CDR3 nucleotides: TGTGCCAGCGCGGGCAGCGCTAACACTGAAGCTTTCTTT.

The chain has TRBV27 and TRBJ1-2; D is unresolved. Germline CDR1 is MNHEY and CDR2 is SMNVEV (reference sequence). CDR3 length: 13 amino acids. Trimming took 2 bases from V and 3 from J, leaving 7 bases between them. In nucleotides, the CDR3 is TGTGCCAGCAGTTTAGGAGAATACTATGGCTACACCTTC. Its protein product is CASSLGEYYGYTF.

The chain recombines TRBV7-8 with TRBJ1-2, with no clear D. Germline V gene data show CDR1 as SGHVS and CDR2 as FQNEAQ. V lost 5 bases to trimming and J lost 4 bases, with 5 bases between them. CDR3 length: 11 amino acids. CDR3 bases: TGTGCCAGCAGCCTCGTCTATGGCTACACCTTC. Its protein product is CASSLVYGYTF.

This clone was found once. This chain joins TRBV7-8 and TRBJ1-2; the D is unclear. Trimming left V 1 base short and J 8 bases short, with 20 bases between. Germline V gene data show CDR1 as SGHVS and CDR2 as FQNEAQ. This CDR3 is 16 amino acids long. The CDR3 bases are TGTGCCAGCAGCTTAGGGCCCGGTCACTACTCGAGGGGCTACACCTTC. This codes for CASSLGPGHYSRGYTF. The variable domain in full, completed from reference TRBV7-8 and TRBJ1-2, reads GAGVSQSPRYKVAKRGQDVALRCDPISGHVSLFWYQQALGQGPEFLTYFQNEAQLDKSGLPSDRFFAERPEGSVSTLKIQRTQQEDSAVYLCASSLGPGHYSRGYTFGSGTRLTVV.

In its sample, this clone was seen once. This chain uses TRBV11-2 with TRBJ2-7; 10 nucleotides line up with TRBD2. Per the germline V gene, CDR1 is SGHAT and CDR2 is FQNNGV. CDR3 size: 17 residues. The V gene end was trimmed by 1 base and the J gene end by 7 bases; junction bases not matched to a gene: 13. Here the CDR3 reads CASSLVLFASGRSEQYF. The CDR3, as DNA: TGTGCCAGCAGCTTAGTCCTCTTCGCTAGCGGGAGATCGGAGCAGTACTTC.

The chain recombines TRBV19 with TRBJ1-2; 9 nucleotides agree with TRBD1. The trim removed 3 bases at V and 2 bases at J, leaving 4 bases unmatched. In germline, CDR1 is LNHDA, CDR2 SQIVND (reference sequence). This CDR3 has 15 residues. The chain's CDR3 is CASSIATGGNYGYTF. CDR3 coding DNA: TGTGCCAGTAGTATTGCGACAGGGGGAAACTATGGCTACACCTTC.

The CDR3 coding sequence is TGTGCCAGCAGCTTAGCATCCGCGTCCGGCTACACCTTC. Translation gives CASSLASASGYTF. This chain uses TRBV7-2 with TRBJ1-2; D not certain. The germline V gene has CDR1 SGHTA and CDR2 FQGNSA. CDR3 length: 13 residues. Trimming stripped 0 bases from V and 8 bases from J, with 10 bases between.

The genes are TRBV7-2 and TRBJ2-7, with 15 bases lining up with TRBD2. The CDR3 covers 16 residues. Germline V gives CDR1 SGHTA, CDR2 FQGNSA. The V segment lost 4 bases and the J segment 3 bases; nucleotides outside the gene matches: 4. CDR3 amino acids: CASSSGTSGRYYEQYF. DNA for the CDR3: TGTGCCAGCAGCTCCGGGACTAGCGGGAGGTACTACGAGCAGTACTTC. The full variable domain, completed using reference TRBV7-2 and TRBJ2-7, is GAGVSQSPSNKVTEKGKDVELRCDPISGHTALYWYRQSLGQGLEFLIYFQGNSAPDKSGLPSDRFSAERTGGSVSTLTIQRTQQEDSAVYLCASSSGTSGRYYEQYFGPGTRLTVT.

The chain couples TRBV6-4 to TRBJ2-2; TRBD1 is a possible D gene (5 bases). Looked up from germline, CDR1 is MRHNA and CDR2 is SNTAGT. This CDR3 comprises 16 residues. V was clipped by 8 bases and J by 0 bases, with 16 bases between them. CDR3 coding DNA: TGTGCCAGCCCCACTCCGTGGGGCCCGAACACCGGGGAGCTGTTTTTT. Its protein product is CASPTPWGPNTGELFF.

The rearrangement links TRBV30 to TRBJ1-4, with D unclear. V lost 2 bases to trimming and J lost 5 bases, with 9 bases between them. Germline values: CDR1 GTSNPN, CDR2 SVGIG (reference sequence). The CDR3 is 13 residues long. The CDR3 loop reads CAWSNQLNEKLFF. In nucleotides, the CDR3 is TGTGCCTGGAGTAACCAGTTAAATGAAAAACTGTTTTTT.

The table lists this clone with a count of one. V and J are TRBV19 and TRBJ1-2, with TRBD1 identical over 11 bases. V lost 5 bases to trimming and J lost 8 bases; unmatched junction nucleotides: 10. Germline V gives CDR1 LNHDA, CDR2 SQIVND (reference sequence). CDR3 length: 15 residues. The CDR3 region is CASSSADRGRTGYTF. As DNA, the CDR3 is TGTGCCAGTAGTTCGGCGGACAGGGGGCGCACAGGCTACACCTTC.

The rearrangement links TRBV28 to TRBJ2-2; D might be TRBD1 (6 bases). This CDR3 has 17 amino acids. V lost 6 bases, J lost 0 bases, and 17 bases lay in between. Germline loops: CDR1 MDHEN, CDR2 SYDVKM. In nucleotides, the CDR3 is TGTGCCAGCAGCGAAATATCCGACAGGTCGAACACCGGGGAGCTGTTTTTT. Encoded protein: CASSEISDRSNTGELFF.